Below, 28 T cell receptor beta chains from the same sample are listed, as sequenced in a study of blood T cell repertoires in COVID-19. Libraries were prepared by immunoSEQ multiplex PCR; TCRdb keeps only in-frame clonotypes and omits some of them. This sample yields roughly 290,000 clones, of which approximately 83% are seen a single time; about 4.1% belongs to the top ten. The sample consisted of PBMCs or T cells enriched from blood (not recorded which). The receptors were sampled from a woman aged 25-40 years who had recovered from COVID-19.

This clone was seen more than once but under ten times. The rearrangement joins TRBV6-4 to TRBJ1-6; D unclear. V gave up 3 bases and J gave up 9 bases, with 9 bases separating them. CDR1 is MRHNA and CDR2 is SNTAGT in the germline V gene. This CDR3 is built from 13 residues. The CDR3 protein is CASSESVTSPLHF. As DNA, the CDR3 is TGTGCCAGCAGTGAGTCAGTTACTTCACCCCTCCACTTT.

The rearrangement joins TRBV18 to TRBJ2-1, with 8 bases identical to TRBD1. CDR1 and CDR2 (germline): KGHSH, LQKENI. There are 13 residues in the CDR3. V trimming: 3 bases; J trimming: 5 bases; junction bases outside the gene matches: 0. CDR3 region: CASSPGQDNEQFF. CDR3 sequence (DNA): TGTGCCAGCTCACCGGGACAGGACAATGAGCAGTTCTTC.

The V gene is TRBV19, the J gene TRBJ2-2; TRBD1 might be the D (5 bases). Germline values: CDR1 LNHDA, CDR2 SQIVND (reference sequence). The germline V and J ends were trimmed by 6 bases and 3 bases, with 11 bases remaining between them. The length of the CDR3 is 14 residues. The CDR3: CASSDSLDTGELFF. The CDR3 nucleotides are TGTGCCAGTAGCGACAGTCTCGACACCGGGGAGCTGTTTTTT.

The chain employs TRBV11-2 and TRBJ2-7; 11 bases are shared with TRBD2. Trimming took 5 bases from V and 9 from J; bases not matched to a gene: 12. The CDR3 is 15 amino acids. In germline, CDR1 is SGHAT, CDR2 FQNNGV. As DNA, the CDR3 is TGTGCCAGCAGCATCCCAGGGGCGACTAGCGGGACGCAGTACTTC. This translates into CASSIPGATSGTQYF.

V usage is TRBV2 and J usage is TRBJ1-2, with D tentatively TRBD1 (6 bases). The CDR3 runs 14 residues. CDR1 and CDR2 from the germline V gene are SNHLY and FYNNEI. V was cut by 5 bases and J by 6 bases, with 16 bases left in between. CDR3 amino acids: CASSLSTGFDGYTF. The CDR3 coding sequence is TGTGCCAGCAGTCTCTCAACAGGGTTCGATGGCTACACCTTC.

This clone was seen a few times. The chain recombines TRBV19 with TRBJ2-2; TRBD2 matches at 8 bases. This CDR3 is built from 14 residues. Germline CDR1 LNHDA, CDR2 SQIVND (reference sequence). V gave up 5 bases and J gave up 6 bases; unmatched junction bases: 5. The DNA of the CDR3 is TGTGCCAGTAGTTGGGGACTAGACGCCGGGGAGCTGTTTTTT. Encoded protein: CASSWGLDAGELFF.

This chain uses TRBV7-8 with TRBJ1-2; 8 bases agree with TRBD1. In germline, CDR1 is SGHVS, CDR2 FQNEAQ. This CDR3 is 15 amino acids long. J gave up 3 bases and V 4 bases, and 7 bases lay outside the gene matches. CDR3: CASSSRTGRDYGYTF. Here the CDR3 DNA reads TGTGCCAGCAGCTCACGGACAGGGAGAGACTATGGCTACACCTTC.

The J gene is TRBJ2-2, the V gene TRBV11-1; tentative D call: TRBD1 (6 bases). Deletions cut 3 bases from V and 4 bases from J, with 9 bases between. The CDR3 is 14 amino acids. Germline V lookup: CDR1 SGHAT, CDR2 FQDESV (reference sequence). CDR3: CASSFGQLTGELFF. As DNA, the CDR3 is TGTGCCAGCAGCTTTGGACAGCTCACCGGGGAGCTGTTTTTT. Together with reference TRBV11-1 and TRBJ2-2, the CDR3 gives the full variable domain: EAEVAQSPRYKITEKSQAVAFWCDPISGHATLYWYRQILGQGPELLVQFQDESVVDDSQLPKDRFSAERLKGVDSTLKIQPAELGDSAMYLCASSFGQLTGELFFGEGSRLTVL.

The J gene is TRBJ1-5, the V gene TRBV28; D is perhaps TRBD1 (6 bases). Germline CDR1 is MDHEN and CDR2 is SYDVKM. This CDR3 contains 17 residues. Trimming took 2 bases from V and 4 from J, leaving 18 bases between them. This chain's CDR3 is CASSLRGTGMGNQPQHF. CDR3 DNA sequence: TGTGCCAGCAGTTTAAGAGGAACAGGGATGGGGAATCAGCCCCAGCATTTT.

The V gene is TRBV6-6, the J gene TRBJ1-2; 12 bases are shared with TRBD1. The CDR3 length is 15 residues. The germline V gene encodes CDR1 MNHNY and CDR2 SVGAGI (reference sequence). Unmatched junction bases numbered 10, after V lost 8 bases and J lost 6 bases. CDR3 region: CASFFLGTGGNGYTF. Written as DNA, the CDR3 is TGTGCCAGCTTTTTTTTGGGGACAGGGGGCAATGGCTACACCTTC.

This clone came up a few times. The chain employs TRBV24-1 and TRBJ2-3; 7 positions match TRBD1. The germline V gene has CDR1 KGHDR and CDR2 SFDVKD. Trimming at V came to 5 bases and at J to 2 bases, leaving 15 bases not matched to a gene. This CDR3 has 18 amino acids. CDR3 amino acids: CATSGSRQGNNPTDTQYF. The CDR3 DNA reads as TGTGCCACCAGTGGATCGCGACAGGGAAATAACCCCACAGATACGCAGTATTTT.

The chain combines TRBV7-9 with TRBJ1-6; TRBD1 matches at 9 bases. CDR1 is SEHNR and CDR2 is FQNEAQ in the germline V gene (reference sequence). The CDR3 runs to 15 residues. J gave up 7 bases and V 4 bases, and 5 bases lay outside the gene matches. The CDR3 is CASSSLTGGNSPLHF. As DNA, the CDR3 is TGTGCCAGCAGCTCACTGACAGGGGGGAATTCACCCCTCCACTTT.

The gene calls are TRBV11-2 and TRBJ1-2; possible D gene TRBD1, 5 bases. The CDR3 spans 13 residues. Trimming removed 5 bases from V and 6 bases from J, with 13 bases in between. Germline V lookup: CDR1 SGHAT, CDR2 FQNNGV. CDR3 DNA: TGTGCCAGCAGCCTGGGGCAGGGCCATGGCTACACCTTC. Amino acid sequence: CASSLGQGHGYTF.

The rearrangement uses TRBV18 and TRBJ1-1; TRBD1 agrees at 7 bases. The CDR3 totals 12 residues. The ends lost 4 bases at V and 8 bases at J; junction bases unmatched: 4. Germline assignment: CDR1 KGHSH and CDR2 LQKENI. CDR3 residues: CASSQRDSEAFF. CDR3 coding DNA: TGTGCCAGCTCACAAAGGGACAGCGAAGCTTTCTTT. Supplemented by reference TRBV18 and TRBJ1-1, the full variable domain reads NAGVMQNPRHLVRRRGQEARLRCSPMKGHSHVYWYRQLPEEGLKFMVYLQKENIIDESGMPKERFSAEFPKEGPSILRIQQVVRGDSAAYFCASSQRDSEAFFGQGTRLTVV.

This chain joins TRBV6-5 and TRBJ2-7; TRBD1 aligns across 7 bases. The germline V gene encodes CDR1 MNHEY and CDR2 SVGAGI. CDR3 length: 14 residues. After removal of 6 bases from V and 2 bases from J, the junction contained 7 bases not matched to a gene. CDR3 residues: CASSPAGTAYEQYF. CDR3 nucleotide sequence: TGTGCCAGCAGCCCGGCCGGGACAGCCTACGAGCAGTACTTC.

The V and J genes are TRBV24-1 and TRBJ2-4; TRBD1 matches 8 bases. The CDR3 has 15 residues. J lost 4 bases, V lost 7 bases, and 8 bases had no gene match. CDR1 is KGHDR and CDR2 is SFDVKD in the germline V gene. CDR3 protein: CATRRTGKGKNIQYF. The DNA of the CDR3 is TGTGCCACCAGAAGGACAGGGAAGGGGAAAAACATTCAGTACTTC.

The rearrangement links TRBV18 to TRBJ2-7; 7 nucleotides line up with TRBD1. Germline loops: CDR1 KGHSH, CDR2 LQKENI. V dropped 0 bases and J dropped 2; count of bases not matched to a gene: 4. The CDR3 is 15 amino acids. CDR3 DNA: TGTGCCAGCTCACCACCGGGACAGCACACCTACGAGCAGTACTTC. Its translation is CASSPPGQHTYEQYF.

The V call is TRBV28, the J call TRBJ2-3, with 9 bases aligning to TRBD2. Germline V gene lookup returns CDR1 MDHEN and CDR2 SYDVKM. Unmatched junction bases numbered 10, after V lost 4 bases and J lost 14 bases. The CDR3 is 13 amino acids. This chain's CDR3 is CASSSGLAGSVYF. CDR3 nucleotides: TGTGCCAGCAGTTCGGGACTAGCCGGGAGTGTGTATTTT.

The chain has TRBV2 and TRBJ2-4; weak D call: TRBD1 (6 bases). CDR1 and CDR2 (germline): SNHLY, FYNNEI. The length of the CDR3 is 15 residues. Trimming removed 5 bases from V and 4 bases from J, with 15 bases in between. CDR3 sequence (DNA): TGTGCCAGCAGTCCCACCCAGGGGCAGAAAAACATTCAGTACTTC. This codes for CASSPTQGQKNIQYF.

The chain joins TRBV28 to TRBJ1-2; no definite D call. Per the germline V gene, CDR1 is MDHEN and CDR2 is SYDVKM. This CDR3 region has 12 residues. Trimming took 4 bases from V and 5 from J, leaving 8 bases between them. The CDR3 reads CASSSPLYGYTF. The CDR3 nucleotides read TGTGCCAGCAGTTCTCCCCTTTATGGCTACACCTTC.

V usage is TRBV11-1 and J usage is TRBJ1-1, with TRBD1 as a possible D gene (5 bases). The V and J ends lost 1 base and 8 bases respectively, with 5 bases between them. The V gene's germline CDR1 is SGHAT and CDR2 FQDESV (reference sequence). The CDR3 extends over 11 amino acids. DNA for the CDR3: TGTGCCAGCAGCTTAGACAGGGAAGCTTTCTTT. Protein product: CASSLDREAFF. Drawing the rest from reference TRBV11-1 and TRBJ1-1, the complete variable domain is EAEVAQSPRYKITEKSQAVAFWCDPISGHATLYWYRQILGQGPELLVQFQDESVVDDSQLPKDRFSAERLKGVDSTLKIQPAELGDSAMYLCASSLDREAFFGQGTRLTVV.

The J gene is TRBJ1-6, the V gene TRBV30, with D maybe TRBD1 (5 bases). V was pared by 4 bases and J by 3 bases, with 10 bases between. Germline assignment: CDR1 GTSNPN and CDR2 SVGIG (reference sequence). CDR3 size: 14 residues. The CDR3 region is CAWIRGDYNSPLHF. The CDR3 nucleotides read TGTGCCTGGATCCGGGGGGACTATAATTCACCCCTCCACTTT.

The chain couples TRBV6-5 to TRBJ1-5, with 7 bases matching TRBD1. Germline values: CDR1 MNHEY, CDR2 SVGAGI. The CDR3 runs to 12 residues. V was clipped by 5 bases and J by 10 bases; unmatched bases: 5. Here the CDR3 DNA reads TGTGCCAGCAGTAACAGGGGATTACCCCAGCATTTT. It translates to CASSNRGLPQHF.

This clone was observed once. The rearrangement links TRBV5-1 to TRBJ2-2, with D possibly matching TRBD2 (6 bases). This CDR3 has 15 residues. Germline-derived CDR1 and CDR2 are SGHRS and YFSETQ. Trimming pared 4 bases from V and 1 base from J, leaving 11 bases between. The CDR3 region is CASSPGLQNTGELFF. DNA of the CDR3: TGCGCCAGCAGCCCGGGACTCCAGAACACCGGGGAGCTGTTTTTT.

The gene calls are TRBV10-3 and TRBJ2-7; D unclear. CDR1 is ENHRY and CDR2 is SYGVKD in the germline V gene. This CDR3 comprises 13 residues. V shed 2 bases and J shed 2 bases, with 7 bases lying between them. The CDR3 region is CAISEGPTYEQYF. The CDR3, as DNA: TGTGCCATCAGTGAGGGTCCTACCTACGAGCAGTACTTC.

V is TRBV6-5 and J is TRBJ2-7; 8 nucleotides align to TRBD2. With V trimmed by 6 bases and J by 3 bases, 7 bases remained unmatched. From germline, CDR1 is MNHEY and CDR2 SVGAGI. The CDR3 runs to 14 residues. This CDR3 is CASSLAGNIYEQYF. The CDR3 DNA follows: TGTGCCAGCAGCTTAGCGGGAAATATCTACGAGCAGTACTTC.

This clone has a single count. The chain has TRBV18 and TRBJ2-3, with 7 bases matching TRBD2. Germline V gives CDR1 KGHSH, CDR2 LQKENI. The ends lost 4 bases at V and 3 bases at J; junction bases unmatched: 7. The CDR3 covers 15 residues. CDR3 sequence (DNA): TGTGCCAGCTCACTAAGGACTAGTTCGACAGATACGCAGTATTTT. Protein sequence: CASSLRTSSTDTQYF.

The chain employs TRBV28 and TRBJ1-6; 9 bases agree with TRBD1. J lost 8 bases, V lost 11 bases, and 13 bases had no gene match. The CDR3 covers 15 residues. The germline gives CDR1 MDHEN, CDR2 SYDVKM. CDR3 nucleotides: TGTGCCGCGAAGCGGGCGGGACAGGGAGATTCACCCCTCCACTTT. Protein: CAAKRAGQGDSPLHF.